The source of this T cell receptor (beta chain) is a study of identical twins. General observations from the study: Insertions were reduced in abundant cord blood beta clonotypes but not in memory repertoires. Among beta out-of-frame sequences, excess sharing between twins appeared weaker.

Everyone who gave samples was a healthy Caucasian. As to this clonotype: Its specificity is not known.

TCRdb analysed the 5' RACE reads with MiXCR anew, one entry per CDR3 protein. The data hold 450,000 or so distinct CDR3 sequences, with around 14% observed a single time. These data were also reused for a study on yellow fever vaccine responses in identical twins. That publication notes: Each twin's T cell response to the vaccine was reported to look partly convergent and partly personalized.

Sequenced sample: CD4+ T cells sorted from blood. This receptor was obtained from a woman younger than 30 in good health.

The chain's CDR3 is CSASGGGETQYF. CDR3 bases: TGCAGCGCCTCTGGGGGGGGCGAGACCCAGTACTTC. V and J are TRBV29-1 and TRBJ2-5, with D perhaps matching TRBD2 (7 bases). Between the trimmed V and J ends, which lost 7 bases and 5 bases, there was a span of 14 bases. The CDR3 spans 12 residues. CDR1 SQVTM and CDR2 ANQGSEA come from the germline V gene.